This T cell receptor (beta chain) was identified in a study of control samples from healthy donors and cancer patients. The V end lost 1 base, the J end lost 5 bases, and 3 bases lay between the germline ends. Looked up from germline, CDR1 is KGHSH and CDR2 is LQKENI. This CDR3 has 12 residues. Assay used: immunoSEQ multiplex PCR; TCRdb lists only in-frame clones, some missing. Here the sample spans 75,000 to 90,000 clones, around nine tenths being singletons. Sequenced input: PBMCs. This receptor was taken from a woman between 50 and 59 years old with colorectal cancer. The rearrangement links TRBV18 to TRBJ2-1, with D unresolved. The CDR3 reads CASSPLDNEQFF. The CDR3 DNA is TGTGCCAGCTCACCACTGGACAATGAGCAGTTCTTC.